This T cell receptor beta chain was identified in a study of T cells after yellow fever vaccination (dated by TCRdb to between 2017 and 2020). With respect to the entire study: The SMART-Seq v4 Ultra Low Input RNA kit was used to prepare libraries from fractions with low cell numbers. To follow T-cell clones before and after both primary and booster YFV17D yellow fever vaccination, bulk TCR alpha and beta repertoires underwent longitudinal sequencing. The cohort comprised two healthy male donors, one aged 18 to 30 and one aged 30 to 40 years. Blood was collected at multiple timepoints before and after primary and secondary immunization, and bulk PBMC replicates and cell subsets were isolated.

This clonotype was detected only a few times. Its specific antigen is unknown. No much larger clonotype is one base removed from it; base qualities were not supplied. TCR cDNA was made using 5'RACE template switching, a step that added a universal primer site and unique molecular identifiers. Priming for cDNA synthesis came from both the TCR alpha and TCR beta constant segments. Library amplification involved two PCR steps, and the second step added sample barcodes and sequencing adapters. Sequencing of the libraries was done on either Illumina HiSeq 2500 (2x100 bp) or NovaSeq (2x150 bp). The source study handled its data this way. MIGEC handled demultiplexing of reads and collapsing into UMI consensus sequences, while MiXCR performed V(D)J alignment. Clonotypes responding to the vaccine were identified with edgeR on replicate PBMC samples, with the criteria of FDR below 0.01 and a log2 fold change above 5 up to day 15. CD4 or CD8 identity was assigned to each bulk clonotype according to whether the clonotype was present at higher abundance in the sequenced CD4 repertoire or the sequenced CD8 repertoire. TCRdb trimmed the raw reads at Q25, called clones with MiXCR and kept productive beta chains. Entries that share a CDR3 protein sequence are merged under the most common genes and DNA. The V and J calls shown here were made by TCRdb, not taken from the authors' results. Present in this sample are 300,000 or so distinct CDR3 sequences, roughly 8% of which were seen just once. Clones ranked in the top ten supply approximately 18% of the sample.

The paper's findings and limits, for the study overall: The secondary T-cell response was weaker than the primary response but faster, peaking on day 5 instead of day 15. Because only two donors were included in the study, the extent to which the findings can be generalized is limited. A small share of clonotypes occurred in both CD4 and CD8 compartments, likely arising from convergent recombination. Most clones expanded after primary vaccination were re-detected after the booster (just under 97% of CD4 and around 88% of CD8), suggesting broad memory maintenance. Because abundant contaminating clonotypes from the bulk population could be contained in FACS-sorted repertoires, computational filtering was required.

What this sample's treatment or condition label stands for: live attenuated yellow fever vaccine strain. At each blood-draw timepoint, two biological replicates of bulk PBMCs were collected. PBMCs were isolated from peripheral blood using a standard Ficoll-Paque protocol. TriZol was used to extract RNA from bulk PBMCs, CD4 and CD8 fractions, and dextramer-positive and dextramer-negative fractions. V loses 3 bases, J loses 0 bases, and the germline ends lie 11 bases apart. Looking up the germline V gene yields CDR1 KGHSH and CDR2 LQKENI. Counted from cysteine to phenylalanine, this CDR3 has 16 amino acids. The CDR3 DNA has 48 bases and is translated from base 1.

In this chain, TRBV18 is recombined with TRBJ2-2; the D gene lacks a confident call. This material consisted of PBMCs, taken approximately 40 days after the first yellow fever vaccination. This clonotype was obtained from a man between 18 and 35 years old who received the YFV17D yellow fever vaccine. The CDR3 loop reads CASSPRTDSNTGELFF. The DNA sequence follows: TGTGCCAGCTCACCCCGTACAGATTCGAACACCGGGGAGCTGTTTTTT.